One sample yielded the 8 T cell receptor beta chains listed below, sequenced in a study of blood T cell repertoires in COVID-19. Here immunoSEQ multiplex PCR was the method, and the copy in TCRdb shows in-frame clones only, minus some. Among some 170,000 clones, 70% to 80% were seen once, and the ten largest hold 7% to 10%. Material for sequencing was peripheral blood. The receptors were gathered from a man between 60 and 75 years old with acute or convalescent COVID-19.

This chain links TRBV12-5 with TRBJ2-7; a weak D match, TRBD2 (5 bases). CDR1 is LGHNT and CDR2 is FRNRAP in the germline V gene. The CDR3 has 15 amino acids. Trimming removed 4 bases from V and 2 bases from J, with 15 bases in between. CDR3 nucleotides: TGTGCTAGTGGTTCCCCGGGAAAGGGAGCCTACGAGCAGTACTTC. Its translation is CASGSPGKGAYEQYF.

The chain carries TRBV7-3 and TRBJ1-5; D is perhaps TRBD1 (5 bases). The CDR3 runs to 14 residues. CDR1 and CDR2 from the germline V gene are SGHTA and FQGTGA. V was clipped by 4 bases and J by 2 bases, with 9 bases between them. DNA for the CDR3: TGTGCCAGCAGCTCGGACACAGGCAATCAGCCCCAGCATTTT. Amino acid sequence: CASSSDTGNQPQHF.

The V gene is TRBV10-2, the J gene TRBJ1-2; 8 nucleotides line up with TRBD1. CDR3 length: 13 residues. The germline CDR1 and CDR2 sequences are WSHSY and SAAADI. V trimming: 6 bases; J trimming: 9 bases; junction bases outside the gene matches: 9. The CDR3, as DNA: TGCGCCAGCAGCCCCGGACAGGGTGGTAGCTACACCTTC. Its translation: CASSPGQGGSYTF.

The rearrangement links TRBV5-6 to TRBJ2-5; possible D gene TRBD1, 6 bases. The CDR3 length is 15 residues. Trimming shortened V by 0 bases and J by 9 bases, and 18 bases separated the two germline ends. Germline V CDR1 and CDR2: SGHDT, YYEEEE. This CDR3 reads CASSLGRGTIGAQYF. The CDR3 DNA reads as TGTGCCAGCAGCTTGGGTAGAGGGACAATAGGGGCCCAGTACTTC.

The chain uses TRBV19 and TRBJ1-5; maybe TRBD1 (6 bases). The CDR3 runs 16 residues. Trimming cost V 3 bases and J 2 bases, with 14 bases left between them. Germline V gene sequence: CDR1 LNHDA, CDR2 SQIVND (reference sequence). The DNA for the CDR3 is TGTGCCAGTAGTATCCGAAGGGGGGGAGGCAATCAGCCCCAGCATTTT. Protein sequence: CASSIRRGGGNQPQHF.

The CDR3 region is CASSFRDNVGELFF. The DNA of the CDR3 is TGTGCCAGCAGCTTCAGGGACAATGTGGGGGAGCTGTTTTTT. This chain connects TRBV7-2 to TRBJ2-2; maybe TRBD1 (6 bases). Germline V gene sequence: CDR1 SGHTA, CDR2 FQGNSA. With 3 bases removed from V and 8 bases from J, the gap between germline ends came to 13 bases. This CDR3 contains 14 residues.

This sequence joins TRBV7-2 and TRBJ1-1; TRBD1 matches at 9 bases. CDR3 length: 15 amino acids. Germline CDR1 SGHTA, CDR2 FQGNSA. The V gene end was trimmed by 4 bases and the J gene end by 4 bases; junction bases not matched to a gene: 7. CDR3 sequence reads: CASSSGDRVGTEAFF. The CDR3 coding sequence is TGTGCCAGCAGCTCCGGGGACAGGGTGGGCACTGAAGCTTTCTTT.

This chain joins TRBV3-1 (or the pseudogene TRBV3-2) and TRBJ1-4; TRBD1 is a possible D gene (6 bases). Trimming cost V 6 bases and J 8 bases, with 16 bases left between them. There are 14 residues in the CDR3. From germline, CDR1 is LGHDT and CDR2 YNNKEL (reference sequence). The CDR3 bases are TGTGCCAGCAGTCCGGGACATACGTCCGAAAAACTGTTTTTT. This gives the protein CASSPGHTSEKLFF.